A selection of T cell receptor beta chains follows, all from one sample in a study of blood T cell repertoires in COVID-19. The data were produced by immunoSEQ multiplex PCR, yet TCRdb's version contains in-frame clones alone and is incomplete. In the table there are about 250,000 clones, about four fifths of which are singletons. Material: PBMCs or T cells enriched from blood (not recorded which). Receptors originate from a man aged 35 to 55 who had been exposed to COVID-19. CDR3s include the opening cysteine and the closing phenylalanine or tryptophan. A D gene is named only where the DNA matches it firmly. The size of a clone is reported for some rows only, either as once, few or many, or as a class for expanded clones.

once TRBJ1-1 TRBV18 - TGTGCCAGCTCACCGGCTGGGAACACTGAAGCTTTCTTT CASSPAGNTEAFF
- TRBJ2-1 TRBV24-1 TRBD2 TGTGCCACCAGCCCGGGTAGCGGGAGGGCGAGGATGGTTGGGGAGCAGTTCTTC CATSPGSGRARMVGEQFF
- TRBJ2-2 TRBV5-1 TRBD2 TGCGCCAGCAGCTTAGCCGGGACTAGTTCGGCCGGGGAGCTGTTTTTT CASSLAGTSSAGELFF
- TRBJ2-1 TRBV7-3 TRBD2 TGTGCCAGCAGCCCCGTCCCTAGCGGGAACAATGAGCAGTTCTTC CASSPVPSGNNEQFF
- TRBJ1-2 TRBV28 TRBD1 TGTGCCAGCGGCGGAACCGGGACAGGGGTTAACTATGGCTACACCTTC CASGGTGTGVNYGYTF
- TRBJ1-1 TRBV18 TRBD1 TGTGCCAGCTCACCTCGACAGGGGGGAACTGAAGCTTTCTTT CASSPRQGGTEAFF
- TRBJ2-7 TRBV11-3 - TGTGCCAGCAGCTTAGATAGGTGGACAGAGCAGTACTTC CASSLDRWTEQYF
- TRBJ2-1 TRBV9 TRBD1 TGTGCCAGCAGCGGCGGACAGGGGTTCGGCAATGAGCAGTTCTTC CASSGGQGFGNEQFF
- TRBJ1-5 TRBV27 - TGTGCCAGCAGTTCCCAGGCGGGTCAGCCCCAGCATTTT CASSSQAGQPQHF
- TRBJ2-3 TRBV7-9 TRBD2 TGTGCCAGCACCGCGGGGGGTTCTAGCACAGATACGCAGTATTTT CASTAGGSSTDTQYF
- TRBJ2-7 TRBV6-5 TRBD1 TGTGCCAGCATTTGGACAGGGATGAACTACGAGCAGTACTTC CASIWTGMNYEQYF
- TRBJ2-7 TRBV28 - TGTGCCAGCAGTTCCCACTACGAGCAGTACTTC CASSSHYEQYF
- TRBJ2-5 TRBV11-3 TRBD1 TGTGCCAGCAGCTTCCTACAGGGGGCCGAAATGGGGACCCAGTACTTC CASSFLQGAEMGTQYF
- TRBJ1-1 TRBV5-6 - TGTGCCAGCAGCTTGCCGGGCACTGAAGCTTTCTTT CASSLPGTEAFF